One sample yielded the 8 T cell receptor beta chains listed below, sequenced in a study of regulatory T cells in long-lasting Graves disease. To make TCR beta libraries, researchers used iRepertoire HTBI primers and Arm-PCR of CDR3 regions. TCRdb redid the calling of the multiplex PCR reads with MiXCR, one entry per CDR3 protein. This sample has under 500,000 distinct CDR3 sequences; around 20% occur once, and the top ten carry about a fifth. Specified time point: persistent/refractory GD, antithyroid drugs over 5 years with positive TRAb. RNA from PBMCs was the source of the TCR library. The material was peripheral blood mononuclear cells (PBMCs), obtained when the disease was refractory, from a patient treated with antithyroid drugs. These receptors were taken from a female donor with Graves disease.

The chain employs TRBV7-9 and TRBJ2-7; D not resolved. This CDR3 is 12 amino acids long. V was clipped by 5 bases and J by 6 bases, with 11 bases between them. Germline values: CDR1 SEHNR, CDR2 FQNEAQ (reference sequence). In nucleotides, the CDR3 is TGTGCCAGCAGCCCCGTAGACTCCGAGCAGTACTTC. Amino acid sequence: CASSPVDSEQYF.

The chain uses TRBV20-1 and TRBJ2-7; D is perhaps TRBD1 (5 bases). Germline V gives CDR1 DFQATT, CDR2 SNEGSKA (reference sequence). CDR3 size: 11 residues. Trimming stripped 1 base from V and 5 bases from J, with 6 bases between. In DNA, the CDR3 is TGCAGTGCTAGAGGGGGCCACGAGCAGTACTTC. It specifies CSARGGHEQYF.

This clonotype was recorded many times. The gene calls are TRBV6-1 and TRBJ1-5; D not certain. V lost 6 bases to trimming and J lost 2 bases, with 14 bases between them. Germline CDR1 is MNHNS and CDR2 is SASEGT. This CDR3 is 15 amino acids long. CDR3 coding DNA: TGTGCCAGCAGCCAGACCGCAAGGGGCAATCAGCCCCAGCATTTT. Translation: CASSQTARGNQPQHF.

This clonotype turned up a few times. The CDR3 reads CASSVPPGTQYF. The CDR3 coding sequence is TGTGCCAGCAGCGTGCCACCAGGGACCCAGTACTTC. The chain is built from TRBV7-2 and TRBJ2-5; no firm D call. CDR1 SGHTA and CDR2 FQGNSA come from the germline V gene. Trimming took 5 bases from V and 7 from J, leaving 11 bases between them. The CDR3 contains 12 residues.

This clonotype was counted many times. CDR3 nucleotide sequence: TGTGCCAGCAGGCCGGGACAGGGGTTGGGCGAGCAGTACTTC. Protein: CASRPGQGLGEQYF. The rearrangement joins TRBV12-3 or TRBV12-4 to TRBJ2-7, with 10 positions matching TRBD1. This CDR3 contains 14 residues. Trimming removed 6 bases from V and 6 bases from J; junction bases left unmatched: 8.

V and J are TRBV29-1 and TRBJ2-7; D is unresolved. Trimming removed 0 bases at V and 7 bases at J, with 10 bases between. The CDR3 is made up of 12 amino acids. Germline-derived CDR1 and CDR2 are SQVTM and ANQGSEA. CDR3 nucleotides: TGCAGCGTTGAAGATCTTAGGTTTGAGCAGTACTTC. It yields the protein CSVEDLRFEQYF.

Ten or more counts support this clonotype. The V call is TRBV20-1, the J call TRBJ1-1, with a weak D call TRBD1 (6 bases). Trimming shortened V by 0 bases and J by 4 bases, and 9 bases separated the two germline ends. The germline V gene encodes CDR1 DFQATT and CDR2 SNEGSKA (reference sequence). This CDR3 contains 13 residues. The CDR3 region has the DNA TGCAGTGCTAGAGATAAGGGGGGCACTGAAGCTTTCTTT. Amino acids: CSARDKGGTEAFF.

This clonotype was seen repeatedly, ten times or more. The chain links TRBV2 to TRBJ2-3; TRBD2 agrees at 7 bases. The CDR3 length is 15 residues. Germline V gives CDR1 SNHLY, CDR2 FYNNEI. V gave up 2 bases and J gave up 4 bases; unmatched junction bases: 6. Written as DNA, the CDR3 is TGTGCCAGCAGTGAAAATGCGGGAGCGGCAGATACGCAGTATTTT. Translating gives CASSENAGAADTQYF.